These 6 T cell receptor beta chains were sequenced from one sample in a study of cytomegalovirus exposure and HLA in healthy donors. Primers for the PCR totalled 60 Vbeta and 13 Jbeta. Generated by immunoSEQ multiplex PCR, the TCRdb table keeps only in-frame clones and is missing some. The profile shows about 130,000 clones, 80% to 85% of them singletons. The sample consisted of PBMCs. These receptors all come from a boy younger than 18 in good health and CMV-seronegative.

This chain links TRBV7-8 with TRBJ2-1; 13 bases are a match to TRBD2. This CDR3 comprises 21 residues. V dropped 4 bases and J dropped 1; count of bases not matched to a gene: 16. Per the germline V gene, CDR1 is SGHVS and CDR2 is FQNEAQ. CDR3 sequence: CASSSTISRGLAGISYNEQFF. As DNA, the CDR3 is TGTGCCAGCAGCTCCACAATCTCCAGGGGACTAGCGGGGATTTCCTACAATGAGCAGTTCTTC.

V gene TRBV6-5 combines with J gene TRBJ2-3, with D perhaps TRBD1 (5 bases). V lost 5 bases and J 2 bases, leaving 14 bases between the germline ends. Germline V gene lookup returns CDR1 MNHEY and CDR2 SVGAGI. This CDR3 contains 15 residues. This CDR3 reads CASSPRGTPTDTQYF. CDR3 DNA: TGTGCCAGCAGTCCTAGGGGCACCCCCACAGATACGCAGTATTTT.

This chain uses TRBV4-3 with TRBJ2-7; 10 nucleotides line up with TRBD1. The germline gives CDR1 LGHNA, CDR2 YSLEER. The CDR3 is made up of 18 amino acids. Losses at the gene ends were 1 base for V and 3 bases for J; bases not matched to a gene: 12. This CDR3 is CASSQAERYRDRGYEQYF. CDR3 DNA sequence: TGCGCCAGCAGCCAAGCCGAACGTTACCGGGACAGGGGCTACGAGCAGTACTTC.

This clone was recorded a few times. CDR3 bases: TGTGCCAGCAGTGCGGGACTAGGATTGGCGAACGAGCAGTACTTC. Translating gives CASSAGLGLANEQYF. The V call is TRBV25-1, the J call TRBJ2-7; 8 bases are a match to TRBD2. This CDR3 is 15 amino acids long. J was trimmed by 5 bases and V by 4 bases; bases with no gene match: 10. Germline V gene data show CDR1 as MGHDK and CDR2 as SYGVNS.

This chain links TRBV2 with TRBJ2-7; 13 nucleotides match TRBD2. V was pared by 4 bases and J by 0 bases, with 3 bases of the junction left unmatched. The CDR3 covers 16 residues. The germline CDR1 and CDR2 sequences are SNHLY and FYNNEI. The CDR3 nucleotides are TGTGCCAGCAGTGTGACTAGCGGGAGGAGCTCCTACGAGCAGTACTTC. It codes for CASSVTSGRSSYEQYF.

The chain is built from TRBV6-1 and TRBJ1-2; 10 nucleotides match TRBD1. Per germline, CDR1 MNHNS and CDR2 SASEGT. V gave up 3 bases and J gave up 2 bases; unmatched junction bases: 3. CDR3 size: 15 residues. The DNA for the CDR3 is TGTGCCAGCAGTGATCCGGGACAGGGGAACTATGGCTACACCTTC. Translating gives CASSDPGQGNYGYTF.